This T cell receptor (beta chain) stems from a study of spatial heterogeneity in lung cancer. Overall study: Among detected sequences, beta-chain ones consistently exceeded alpha-chain ones in number. Notes on the study in general: Higher tumor mutation counts went along with higher counts of expanded intratumoral alpha and beta TCRs.

Time point meaning: sample taken at primary tumor resection. Samples were donated by 72 untreated early-stage non-small cell lung cancer patients. Whole RNA, isolated from tumor, nontumor lung or frozen PBMC, was sequenced without prior sorting. A remark on this clonotype: Its cognate antigen is unknown. A clone one base away is much larger, so this may be a read error.

This CDR3 region has 16 residues. Germline-derived CDR1 and CDR2 are LGHNA and YSLEER. All TCR cDNA molecules were individually tagged with a unique molecular identifier. Via MiXCR, TCRdb re-called the 5' RACE reads, giving one row per CDR3 protein. The sample consists of thousands of distinct CDR3 sequences, less than 6.5% of them appearing once. The chain recombines TRBV4-3 with TRBJ1-4, with 10 bases matching TRBD1. The specimen comprised lung tumor tissue, sampled at surgery. This sequence originates from a female donor with early-stage non-small cell lung cancer. The CDR3 here is CATSQNPGQGVGKLFF. The CDR3 DNA is TGCGCCACCAGCCAAAACCCTGGACAGGGGGTTGGAAAACTGTTTTTT.